The 30 T cell receptor beta chains below come from one sample, sequenced in a study of T cells in Graves' hyperthyroidism and ophthalmopathy. Amplified regions were TCR beta CDR3 sequences from RNA transcripts. A first-round RT-PCR of the TCR CDR3 used the HTBI primer set. TCRdb fed the multiplex PCR reads into MiXCR, producing one record per CDR3 protein. The sample holds about 640,000 distinct CDR3 sequences, less than 25% seen once. The sample taken for sequencing was blood. The source of these receptors is a man aged 25 to 40 with Graves' ophthalmopathy.

V usage is TRBV10-2 and J usage is TRBJ2-7, with 7 bases matching TRBD2. Germline V gives CDR1 WSHSY, CDR2 SAAADI. The CDR3 spans 13 residues. J lost 6 bases, V lost 5 bases, and 7 bases had no gene match. The CDR3 spells CASSLAGVGEQYF. CDR3 coding DNA: TGCGCCAGCAGTTTGGCGGGAGTCGGCGAGCAGTACTTC.

The chain carries TRBV4-1 and TRBJ2-7; 11 bases line up with TRBD2. V shed 1 base, J shed 1 base, and the junction held 3 bases outside the gene matches. Germline-derived CDR1 and CDR2 are MGHRA and YSYEKL. The CDR3 extends over 16 amino acids. Here the CDR3 DNA reads TGCGCCAGCAGCCAAGCACTAGCGGGAGTATCCTACGAGCAGTACTTC. Amino acids: CASSQALAGVSYEQYF.

The chain uses TRBV6-5 and TRBJ2-7, with 7 bases aligning to TRBD1. CDR3 length: 15 residues. Looked up from germline, CDR1 is MNHEY and CDR2 is SVGAGI. Losses at the gene ends were 0 bases for V and 5 bases for J; bases not matched to a gene: 7. CDR3 sequence reads: CASSYSPDRANEQYF. For the CDR3, the DNA is TGTGCCAGCAGTTACTCCCCAGACAGGGCAAACGAGCAGTACTTC.

For this clonotype: This clone may be a read error of a much larger clone one base away. The V and J genes are TRBV28 and TRBJ2-3; the match to TRBD2 covers 9 bases. Germline V gives CDR1 MDHEN, CDR2 SYDVKM. The CDR3 loop spans 18 amino acids. After removal of 4 bases from V and 5 bases from J, the junction contained 16 bases not matched to a gene. The CDR3 nucleotides are TGTGCCAGCAGTTCAATCGCGGTGATCGGCGGGAGGGTAGATACGCAGTATTTT. Translation: CASSSIAVIGGRVDTQYF.

The chain combines TRBV4-3 with TRBJ2-7; 11 nucleotides match TRBD2. The CDR3 contains 16 residues. Trimming removed 0 bases from V and 3 bases from J; junction bases left unmatched: 4. Germline-derived CDR1 and CDR2 are LGHNA and YSLEER. The CDR3: CASSQEALAGGYEQYF. The CDR3 DNA reads as TGCGCCAGCAGCCAAGAAGCCCTAGCGGGGGGCTACGAGCAGTACTTC.

This clonotype was seen more than once but under ten times. This CDR3 is CASSPRGQGHGYTF. DNA for the CDR3: TGTGCCAGCAGCCCCCGGGGACAGGGGCATGGCTACACCTTC. V gene TRBV12-3 or TRBV12-4 combines with J gene TRBJ1-2; 10 nucleotides line up with TRBD1. The CDR3 is 14 residues long. Unmatched junction bases numbered 7, after V lost 6 bases and J lost 6 bases.

This clonotype was detected only a few times. The chain carries TRBV9 and TRBJ2-5; 7 nucleotides match TRBD2. The CDR3 covers 15 residues. With V trimmed by 0 bases and J by 1 base, 3 bases remained unmatched. CDR1 and CDR2 from the germline V gene are SGDLS and YYNGEE. The CDR3 spells CASSVGGGVQETQYF. The CDR3 DNA sequence: TGTGCCAGCAGCGTAGGGGGGGGTGTCCAAGAGACCCAGTACTTC.

This chain connects TRBV6-1 to TRBJ2-1, with 13 positions matching TRBD2. The V segment lost 6 bases and the J segment 8 bases; nucleotides outside the gene matches: 7. Germline V gene lookup returns CDR1 MNHNS and CDR2 SASEGT. CDR3 size: 15 residues. The CDR3 bases are TGTGCCAGCAGGCCCGGGACTAGCGGGACAGATGAGCAGTTCTTC. This gives the protein CASRPGTSGTDEQFF.

The CDR3 DNA sequence: TGTGCCAGCCGTGGACAGGGATTCCCCGACGAGCAGTACTTC. As protein: CASRGQGFPDEQYF. V gene TRBV27 combines with J gene TRBJ2-7; 8 positions agree with TRBD1. This CDR3 has 14 amino acids. The V gene's germline CDR1 is MNHEY and CDR2 SMNVEV (reference sequence). J lost 5 bases, V lost 8 bases, and 11 bases had no gene match.

Turning to this clonotype: This may be a read error, as it is one base from a much larger clone. V is TRBV6-1 and J is TRBJ1-5; D remains unclear. This CDR3 comprises 13 residues. Germline CDR1 is MNHNS and CDR2 is SASEGT. DNA for the CDR3: TGTGCCAGCAGTGCAGGCTGGAATCAGTCCCAGCATTTT. Protein: CASSAGWNQSQHF.

In this sample, this clonotype turned up a few times. The chain recombines TRBV3-1 with TRBJ1-4, with TRBD1 as a possible D gene (5 bases). V lost 3 bases and J 1 base, leaving 12 bases between the germline ends. The CDR3 totals 16 residues. CDR1 is LGHDT and CDR2 is YNNKEL in the germline V gene (reference sequence). The CDR3 DNA sequence: TGTGCCAGCAGCCATGGCCCCGGGGGAACTAATGAAAAACTGTTTTTT. It translates to CASSHGPGGTNEKLFF.

In its sample, this clonotype was seen a few times. The V gene is TRBV6-1, the J gene TRBJ2-5; 10 nucleotides match TRBD1. Trimming removed 5 bases from V and 5 bases from J; junction bases left unmatched: 8. Germline CDR1 MNHNS, CDR2 SASEGT. The CDR3 has 15 amino acids. CDR3 residues: CASSPTGGEGETQYF. CDR3 nucleotide sequence: TGTGCCAGCAGTCCGACAGGGGGCGAGGGGGAGACCCAGTACTTC.

This clonotype occurred a few times. The chain couples TRBV7-9 to TRBJ2-7; TRBD1 matches at 7 bases. After removal of 5 bases from V and 2 bases from J, the junction contained 9 bases not matched to a gene. The CDR3 is 15 amino acids. Germline V gives CDR1 SEHNR, CDR2 FQNEAQ (reference sequence). CDR3 nucleotide sequence: TGTGCCAGCAGCCCAACGGACAGGACGGCCTACGAGCAGTACTTC. Translating gives CASSPTDRTAYEQYF.

This clonotype was counted between two and nine times. This CDR3 reads CASSQVVRDRDYYGYTF. DNA for the CDR3: TGTGCCAGCAGCCAAGTCGTTCGGGACAGGGATTACTATGGCTACACCTTC. V and J are TRBV3-1 and TRBJ1-2, with 9 bases aligning to TRBD1. Trimming at V came to 1 base and at J to 3 bases, leaving 9 bases not matched to a gene. CDR1 and CDR2 (germline): LGHDT, YNNKEL (reference sequence). The CDR3 spans 17 residues.

The chain carries TRBV29-1 and TRBJ2-1, with D perhaps TRBD2 (6 bases). Germline CDR1 reads SQVTM; CDR2 reads ANQGSEA. With 4 bases removed from V and 1 base from J, the gap between germline ends came to 8 bases. The CDR3 is 13 amino acids. CDR3 residues: CSVGGGSYNEQFF. CDR3 coding DNA: TGCAGCGTTGGGGGAGGTTCCTACAATGAGCAGTTCTTC.

This clonotype was observed a handful of times. Mismatch with germline at one junction end may stem from a read error. Here the CDR3 DNA reads TGCGCCAGCAGCTTACTGGGACAAAACTATGGCTATACCTTC. Protein product: CASSLLGQNYGYTF. The V and J genes are TRBV5-1 and TRBJ1-2; a possible D gene is TRBD1 (6 bases). The CDR3 has 14 amino acids. Germline V gives CDR1 SGHRS, CDR2 YFSETQ. Full variable domain (rest looked up from reference TRBV5-1 and TRBJ1-2): KAGVTQTPRYLIKTRGQQVTLSCSPISGHRSVSWYQQTPGQGLQFLFEYFSETQRNKGNFPGRFSGRQFSNSRSEMNVSTLELGDSALYLCASSLLGQNYGYTFGSGTRLTVV.

CDR3 in amino acids: CASSGVSGADLKNIQYF. Written as DNA, the CDR3 is TGTGCCAGCAGTGGAGTCTCAGGGGCCGACCTAAAAAACATTCAGTACTTC. This chain joins TRBV11-2 and TRBJ2-4, with TRBD1 as a possible D gene (6 bases). This CDR3 has 17 residues. Germline values: CDR1 SGHAT, CDR2 FQNNGV. V was trimmed by 6 bases and J by 4 bases, leaving 22 bases between them.

In this sample, this clonotype turned up a few times. V and J are TRBV20-1 and TRBJ1-5, with a weak D call TRBD1 (6 bases). The CDR3 sequence is 14 residues long. Looked up from germline, CDR1 is DFQATT and CDR2 is SNEGSKA (reference sequence). Trimming stripped 3 bases from V and 4 bases from J, with 13 bases between. The CDR3 here is CSASGGLGNQPQHF. CDR3 DNA sequence: TGCAGTGCTAGCGGGGGGCTGGGGAATCAGCCCCAGCATTTT.

This clonotype was detected ten times or more. This chain's CDR3 is CASEDSMNTEAFF. As DNA, the CDR3 is TGTGCCAGCGAGGATTCAATGAACACTGAAGCTTTCTTT. This chain joins TRBV2 and TRBJ1-1; D call uncertain. CDR3 length: 13 amino acids. CDR1 and CDR2 (germline): SNHLY, FYNNEI. Trimming removed 8 bases from V and 0 bases from J, with 10 bases in between.

The chain has TRBV28 and TRBJ2-7, with 9 bases identical to TRBD1. The V segment lost 5 bases and the J segment 6 bases; nucleotides outside the gene matches: 11. The CDR3 spans 15 residues. CDR1 and CDR2 from the germline V gene are MDHEN and SYDVKM. The CDR3 region is CASSAPGTGKGEQYF. The CDR3 bases are TGTGCCAGCAGTGCCCCCGGGACAGGGAAGGGCGAGCAGTACTTC.

This clonotype was counted between two and nine times. The chain couples TRBV5-1 to TRBJ1-6; tentative D call: TRBD1 (5 bases). CDR1 is SGHRS, CDR2 YFSETQ, per germline. CDR3 length: 15 amino acids. V was shortened by 0 bases and J by 5 bases, with 9 bases between the two germline ends. CDR3 protein: CASSLEGPHNSPLHF. DNA of the CDR3: TGCGCCAGCAGCTTGGAGGGGCCCCATAATTCACCCCTCCACTTT.

This clonotype was counted a few times. The DNA of the CDR3 is TGTGCCTGGAAGGTTGAGCACCGGTCACCCCTCCACTTT. Amino acids: CAWKVEHRSPLHF. This rearrangement joins TRBV30 to TRBJ1-6; D ambiguous. Germline CDR1 is GTSNPN and CDR2 is SVGIG (reference sequence). V was clipped by 4 bases and J by 10 bases, with 14 bases between them. The CDR3 totals 13 residues.

This clonotype was seen ten or more times. The gene calls are TRBV28 and TRBJ1-2; 8 bases match TRBD1. In germline, CDR1 is MDHEN, CDR2 SYDVKM. The CDR3 spans 15 residues. Trimming at V came to 6 bases and at J to 4 bases, leaving 10 bases not matched to a gene. CDR3 residues: CASSSPGQGAYGYTF. In DNA, the CDR3 is TGTGCCAGCAGCTCCCCCGGACAGGGCGCCTATGGCTACACCTTC.

This clonotype was seen more than once but under ten times. The chain carries TRBV20-1 and TRBJ2-1; TRBD2 agrees at 9 bases. CDR1 is DFQATT, CDR2 SNEGSKA, per germline (reference sequence). CDR3 length: 14 residues. With V trimmed by 5 bases and J by 10 bases, 12 bases remained unmatched. The CDR3 protein is CSAGRSGRLGEQFF. DNA of the CDR3: TGCAGTGCTGGGAGGAGCGGGAGGTTAGGGGAGCAGTTCTTC.

This clonotype was observed a few times. This chain joins TRBV6-2 or TRBV6-3 and TRBJ1-3; perhaps TRBD1 as D (6 bases). This CDR3 spans 14 amino acids. V lost 5 bases and J 7 bases, leaving 15 bases between the germline ends. Germline assignment: CDR1 MNHEY and CDR2 SVGEGT. The CDR3 coding sequence is TGTGCCAGCAGTCAGAAGACAGGCCTGAACACCATATATTTT. This sequence encodes CASSQKTGLNTIYF.

A few counts support this clonotype. The J gene is TRBJ2-7, the V gene TRBV7-2; D perhaps matches TRBD2 (6 bases). V dropped 5 bases and J dropped 2 bases, with 16 bases sitting between them. The germline CDR1 and CDR2 sequences are SGHTA and FQGNSA. The CDR3 is made up of 15 amino acids. The CDR3 loop is CASSRSGLDTYEQYF. CDR3 nucleotide sequence: TGTGCCAGCAGCCGGTCGGGACTCGATACCTACGAGCAGTACTTC. The full variable domain, rest sourced from reference TRBV7-2 and TRBJ2-7, is GAGVSQSPSNKVTEKGKDVELRCDPISGHTALYWYRQSLGQGLEFLIYFQGNSAPDKSGLPSDRFSAERTGGSVSTLTIQRTQQEDSAVYLCASSRSGLDTYEQYFGPGTRLTVT.

The genes are TRBV11-2 and TRBJ2-1, with TRBD2 matching over 9 bases. Trimming removed 1 base from V and 4 bases from J; junction bases left unmatched: 2. Germline values: CDR1 SGHAT, CDR2 FQNNGV. The CDR3 runs 15 residues. CDR3 sequence (DNA): TGTGCCAGCAGCTTAGGGACTAGCGAGTACAATGAGCAGTTCTTC. Residues: CASSLGTSEYNEQFF.

The genes are TRBV20-1 and TRBJ2-6; D ambiguous. This CDR3 spans 14 amino acids. Germline V gene data show CDR1 as DFQATT and CDR2 as SNEGSKA (reference sequence). V gave up 6 bases and J gave up 0 bases, with 9 bases separating them. CDR3 nucleotides: TGCAGTGCGGAACAAGACTCTGGGGCCAACGTCCTGACTTTC. Its translation: CSAEQDSGANVLTF.

As for this clonotype: This may come from a read error, since a much larger clone is one base off. V is TRBV30 and J is TRBJ1-1; no definite D call. Germline loops: CDR1 GTSNPN, CDR2 SVGIG (reference sequence). The CDR3 is 12 amino acids. CDR3 bases: TGTGCCTGGAGTGTCGAGGGCCCCGAAGCTCTCTTT. It yields the protein CAWSVEGPEALF. The full variable domain, completed using reference TRBV30 and TRBJ1-1, is SQTIHQWPATLVQPVGSPLSLECTVEGTSNPNLYWYRQAAGRGLQLLFYSVGIGQISSEVPQNLSASRPQDRQFILSSKKLLLSDSGFYLCAWSVEGPEALFGQGTRLTVV.

The rearrangement joins TRBV15 to TRBJ2-1; 7 nucleotides align to TRBD2. The CDR3 consists of 16 residues. Germline values: CDR1 LNHNV, CDR2 YYDKDF (reference sequence). J was trimmed by 7 bases and V by 0 bases; bases with no gene match: 9. The CDR3 here is CATSRDRSGNRNEQFF. DNA for the CDR3: TGTGCCACCAGCAGAGATCGAAGCGGGAATAGGAATGAGCAGTTCTTC.